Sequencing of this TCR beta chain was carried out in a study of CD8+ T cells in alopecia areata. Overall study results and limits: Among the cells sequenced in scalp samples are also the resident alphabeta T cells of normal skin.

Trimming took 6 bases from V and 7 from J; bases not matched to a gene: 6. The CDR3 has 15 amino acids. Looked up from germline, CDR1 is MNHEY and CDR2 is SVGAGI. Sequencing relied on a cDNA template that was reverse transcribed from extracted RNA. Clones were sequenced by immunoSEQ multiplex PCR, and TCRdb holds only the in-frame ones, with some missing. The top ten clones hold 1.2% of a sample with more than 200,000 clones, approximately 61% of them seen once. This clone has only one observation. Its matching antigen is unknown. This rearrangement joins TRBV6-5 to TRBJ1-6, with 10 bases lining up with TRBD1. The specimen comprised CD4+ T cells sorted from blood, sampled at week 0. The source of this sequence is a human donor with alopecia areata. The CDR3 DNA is TGTGCCAGCAGCCCCGGACAGGGGGGGAATTCACCCCTCCACTTT. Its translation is CASSPGQGGNSPLHF.